Reported below is one T cell receptor beta chain. As yet, its antigen is unknown. The protocol was immunoSEQ multiplex PCR, while the TCRdb copy is restricted to in-frame clones and leaves out a portion. The sample lists some 69,000 clones, approximately 80% occurring once. Second doses that came at about 4 or about 12 weeks were put together. The sample comes from a study of T cell responses to AZD1222 COVID-19 vaccine. Study results and limitations: Regions 160-218 and 743-854 held dominance among vaccine-associated CD4 TCRs, which spanned spike. Repertoires were collected only later (after the peak T cell response had occurred).

This receptor was identified in an adult who received the AZD1222 COVID-19 vaccine. Sequencing was performed on peripheral blood, taken 28 days after the second AZD1222 dose.

CDR3 DNA sequence: TGTGCCAGCAGCCAACAACCGACAGGGGTTTCTGAAGAGACCCAGTACTTC. It translates to CASSQQPTGVSEETQYF. The chain links TRBV11-2 to TRBJ2-5; TRBD1 agrees at 8 bases. Germline V gene lookup returns CDR1 SGHAT and CDR2 FQNNGV. Trimming at V came to 5 bases and at J to 3 bases, leaving 14 bases not matched to a gene. This CDR3 spans 17 amino acids.